This T cell receptor (beta chain) was recorded in a study of blood T cell repertoires in COVID-19. Looking at the study overall: The study drew acute and convalescent COVID-19 samples from the United States, Italy and Spain. PBMCs, B-cell-depleted T cells, or T cells were the source of the cDNA or gDNA that made up the material.

Authors' methods: For nucleated cells, counts were estimated from reference gene primer amplification. Some clones are missing from TCRdb's copy, which holds only in-frame ones; the method was immunoSEQ multiplex PCR. Clonal size and the V and J genes are those of that table, whereas D and trimming came from the DNA. The table has fewer than 110,000 clones, around 85% seen once. With 2 bases clipped from V and 2 bases from J, the junction kept 15 bases outside the gene matches. The CDR3 spans 19 residues. CDR1 and CDR2 (germline): SGHTA, FQGTGA. The chain is built from TRBV7-3 and TRBJ1-5; 7 bases line up with TRBD1. Sequencing input: peripheral blood. The TCR sequence derives from a woman aged 65 to 85 with active or convalescent COVID-19. The CDR3 loop reads CASSLEGGKWELGNQPQHF. The CDR3 DNA is TGTGCCAGCAGCTTAGAAGGGGGCAAGTGGGAATTAGGCAATCAGCCCCAGCATTTT.